Listed here are 28 T cell receptor beta chains from one sample, sequenced in a study of shared clonotypes between healthy human individuals (dated by TCRdb to about 2020). Libraries were built with the immunoSEQ multiplex PCR assay. Drawn from immuneACCESS, this table holds only the in-frame rearrangements with V and J called that TCRdb kept. Clones are partly lost; checked studies trace under half to an unresolved V gene and leave the rest unexplained. A total of fewer than 1.8 million clones appear in this sample, approximately 98.5% of them only once. Approximately 0.4% of the sample belongs to the ten largest clones. Sample: naive CD4+ T cells sorted from blood. The cell subset or site tag for this specimen amounts to: CD45RA+ positively selected. The receptors shown here come from a man aged 30 to 39 in good health.

J is TRBJ2-6 and V is TRBV18; unclear D gene. The V and J ends lost 2 bases and 0 bases respectively, with 17 bases between them. Germline lookup yields CDR1 KGHSH and CDR2 LQKENI. The CDR3 has 19 residues. The CDR3 DNA reads as TGTGCCAGCTCACCAGTGCCTTTCGCCACCCCCTCTGGGGCCAACGTCCTGACTTTC. Translation: CASSPVPFATPSGANVLTF.

The V call is TRBV14, the J call TRBJ1-1, with D perhaps TRBD1 (5 bases). Germline V gene data show CDR1 as SGHDN and CDR2 as FVKESK. V was shortened by 2 bases and J by 1 base, with 11 bases between the two germline ends. This CDR3 is built from 15 residues. In nucleotides, the CDR3 is TGTGCCAGCAGCCAAATGGGGGAGCCGAACACTGAAGCTTTCTTT. Amino acid sequence: CASSQMGEPNTEAFF.

CDR3 residues: CASRETKRLAGVLNEQFF. The CDR3 region has the DNA TGTGCCAGCAGGGAGACCAAACGACTAGCGGGAGTATTGAATGAGCAGTTCTTC. This chain uses TRBV28 with TRBJ2-1; the match to TRBD2 covers 12 bases. Trimming cost V 6 bases and J 7 bases; bases outside gene matches: 16. This CDR3 spans 18 amino acids. Germline V lookup: CDR1 MDHEN, CDR2 SYDVKM.

The genes are TRBV15 and TRBJ1-5; TRBD1 matches at 9 bases. Germline values: CDR1 LNHNV, CDR2 YYDKDF (reference sequence). The J segment lost 5 bases and the V segment lost 5 bases, leaving 13 bases of the junction unmatched. The CDR3 has 17 amino acids. CDR3 amino acids: CATSLKPGTGLYQPQHF. The CDR3 DNA sequence: TGTGCCACCAGCCTTAAGCCTGGGACAGGGTTGTATCAGCCCCAGCATTTT. Full variable domain (missing parts from reference TRBV15 and TRBJ1-5): DAMVIQNPRYQVTQFGKPVTLSCSQTLNHNVMYWYQQKSSQAPKLLFHYYDKDFNNEADTPDNFQSRRPNTSFCFLDIRSPGLGDTAMYLCATSLKPGTGLYQPQHFGDGTRLSIL.

The chain uses TRBV7-9 and TRBJ2-7; TRBD2 matches 9 bases. V dropped 3 bases and J dropped 6; count of bases not matched to a gene: 9. The CDR3 is made up of 15 amino acids. Germline CDR1 SEHNR, CDR2 FQNEAQ (reference sequence). CDR3 bases: TGTGCCAGCAGCTTTATAGCGGGGGCCCCCCTCGAGCAGTACTTC. Encoded protein: CASSFIAGAPLEQYF.

The CDR3 DNA is TGTGCCAGCAGCTTAAATGACAGACCATACGAGCAGTACTTC. It is translated as CASSLNDRPYEQYF. The chain has TRBV7-2 and TRBJ2-7; D possibly corresponds to TRBD1 (5 bases). CDR3 size: 14 residues. V shed 2 bases and J shed 4 bases, with 12 bases lying between them. The V gene's germline CDR1 is SGHTA and CDR2 FQGNSA.

This chain links TRBV5-1 with TRBJ1-4, with TRBD1 matching over 11 bases. Germline V gives CDR1 SGHRS, CDR2 YFSETQ. The CDR3 is 16 residues long. V dropped 4 bases and J dropped 7; count of bases not matched to a gene: 9. The CDR3 is CASSPTPGTGGEKLFF. In DNA form, the CDR3 reads TGCGCCAGCAGCCCTACCCCCGGGACAGGGGGTGAAAAACTGTTTTTT. Full variable domain (rest looked up from reference TRBV5-1 and TRBJ1-4): KAGVTQTPRYLIKTRGQQVTLSCSPISGHRSVSWYQQTPGQGLQFLFEYFSETQRNKGNFPGRFSGRQFSNSRSEMNVSTLELGDSALYLCASSPTPGTGGEKLFFGSGTQLSVL.

The chain links TRBV2 to TRBJ1-1; D gene uncertain. This CDR3 spans 13 amino acids. With 4 bases removed from V and 2 bases from J, the gap between germline ends came to 8 bases. Germline CDR1 reads SNHLY; CDR2 reads FYNNEI. The CDR3 is CASSAAVNTEAFF. In DNA form, the CDR3 reads TGTGCCAGCAGTGCAGCGGTAAACACTGAAGCTTTCTTT. Filled out from reference TRBV2 and TRBJ1-1, the complete variable domain reads EPEVTQTPSHQVTQMGQEVILRCVPISNHLYFYWYRQILGQKVEFLVSFYNNEISEKSEIFDDQFSVERPDGSNFTLKIRSTKLEDSAMYFCASSAAVNTEAFFGQGTRLTVV.

On this clone itself: A junction boundary mismatches the germline segment, possibly from a read error. The chain employs TRBV5-1 and TRBJ2-1; 12 bases are shared with TRBD2. The CDR3 loop spans 16 amino acids. Germline CDR1 reads SGHRS; CDR2 reads YFSETQ. This CDR3 is CANSEGLAGMGNEQFF. The CDR3 nucleotides are TGCGCCAACAGCGAGGGACTAGCGGGTATGGGTAATGAGCAGTTCTTC.

V and J are TRBV27 and TRBJ1-1; D call uncertain. The CDR3 is 14 amino acids. Germline CDR1 MNHEY, CDR2 SMNVEV (reference sequence). The ends were cut back, 6 bases at V and 1 base at J, with 12 bases in the middle. DNA of the CDR3: TGTGCCAGCAGACTGACCCAGGCGAACACTGAAGCTTTCTTT. Encoded protein: CASRLTQANTEAFF.

This clone was found once. The rearrangement uses TRBV7-9 and TRBJ2-1; unclear D gene. The CDR3 is made up of 13 amino acids. The V end lost 1 base, the J end lost 5 bases, and 6 bases lay between the germline ends. Germline V gene sequence: CDR1 SEHNR, CDR2 FQNEAQ (reference sequence). The CDR3 DNA sequence: TGTGCCAGCAGCTTAGGACGAGACAATGAGCAGTTCTTC. It encodes CASSLGRDNEQFF. The whole variable domain, remainder taken from reference TRBV7-9 and TRBJ2-1, is DTGVSQNPRHKITKRGQNVTFRCDPISEHNRLYWYRQTLGQGPEFLTYFQNEAQLEKSRLLSDRFSAERPKGSFSTLEIQRTEQGDSAMYLCASSLGRDNEQFFGPGTRLTVL.

V gene TRBV27 combines with J gene TRBJ1-5, with D unclear. The CDR3 length is 14 residues. V lost 2 bases and J 5 bases, leaving 10 bases between the germline ends. The germline V gene encodes CDR1 MNHEY and CDR2 SMNVEV (reference sequence). CDR3 sequence reads: CASSLVRTDQPQHF. DNA of the CDR3: TGTGCCAGCAGTTTAGTCCGGACGGATCAGCCCCAGCATTTT.

This rearrangement joins TRBV7-3 to TRBJ1-1; D is unresolved. Germline V lookup: CDR1 SGHTA, CDR2 FQGTGA. The V gene lost 6 bases and the J gene lost 3 bases, with 23 bases spanning the gap. The CDR3 is made up of 17 amino acids. CDR3 bases: TGTGCCAGCAGAAAAAACTTGGGCAAGGGAGCGGACACTGAAGCTTTCTTT. This encodes CASRKNLGKGADTEAFF.

The chain combines TRBV11-2 with TRBJ2-6; tentatively, D is TRBD1 (6 bases). The germline V gene has CDR1 SGHAT and CDR2 FQNNGV. The CDR3 runs 15 residues. V was clipped by 5 bases and J by 1 base, with 9 bases between them. The CDR3 region has the DNA TGTGCCAGCAGCAGACAGGAGTCTGGGGCCAACGTCCTGACTTTC. It yields the protein CASSRQESGANVLTF.

This chain links TRBV5-5 with TRBJ2-7; 8 bases match TRBD2. Germline values: CDR1 SGHKS, CDR2 YYEKEE (reference sequence). V gave up 2 bases and J gave up 7 bases; unmatched junction bases: 23. The CDR3 is made up of 19 amino acids. CDR3 amino acids: CASSFGRGLAGGLMEEQYF. As DNA, the CDR3 is TGTGCCAGCAGCTTTGGCAGGGGACTTGCGGGAGGTCTGATGGAGGAGCAGTACTTC. Complete variable domain (other parts from reference TRBV5-5 and TRBJ2-7): DAGVTQSPTHLIKTRGQQVTLRCSPISGHKSVSWYQQVLGQGPQFIFQYYEKEERGRGNFPDRFSARQFPNYSSELNVNALLLGDSALYLCASSFGRGLAGGLMEEQYFGPGTRLTVT.

The chain uses TRBV27 and TRBJ1-4; D gene unclear. The V and J ends lost 3 bases and 0 bases respectively, with 8 bases between them. The CDR3 contains 15 residues. Germline loops: CDR1 MNHEY, CDR2 SMNVEV (reference sequence). The CDR3 DNA sequence: TGTGCCAGCAGTTTTGTCCACTCAACTAATGAAAAACTGTTTTTT. It specifies CASSFVHSTNEKLFF.

CDR3 sequence: CASNFPDSGTSGSRETQYF. The CDR3 DNA is TGTGCCAGCAACTTCCCGGACTCCGGGACTAGCGGGAGTAGGGAGACCCAGTACTTC. The J gene is TRBJ2-5, the V gene TRBV7-9, with 14 bases that match TRBD2. Germline lookup yields CDR1 SEHNR and CDR2 FQNEAQ (reference sequence). V lost 7 bases to trimming and J lost 5 bases; unmatched junction nucleotides: 18. This CDR3 spans 19 amino acids.

The gene calls are TRBV7-9 and TRBJ2-7; TRBD1 matches at 12 bases. Germline CDR1 reads SEHNR; CDR2 reads FQNEAQ (reference sequence). This CDR3 comprises 15 residues. V gave up 4 bases and J gave up 6 bases; unmatched junction bases: 7. The CDR3 region is CASSSPGTGGFEQYF. CDR3 sequence (DNA): TGTGCCAGCAGCTCTCCTGGGACAGGGGGCTTCGAGCAGTACTTC.

The J gene is TRBJ1-1, the V gene TRBV5-5; perhaps TRBD1 as D (5 bases). Trimming took 1 base from V and 1 from J, leaving 14 bases between them. CDR1 is SGHKS and CDR2 is YYEKEE in the germline V gene (reference sequence). The CDR3 contains 16 residues. In nucleotides, the CDR3 is TGTGCCAGCAGCTTGTTTCTCGACGGGACGAACACTGAAGCTTTCTTT. Its protein is CASSLFLDGTNTEAFF.

Concerning this clone itself: Other DNA variants within this sample encode the same CDR3. V usage is TRBV5-6 and J usage is TRBJ2-5; TRBD1 is a possible D gene (5 bases). The CDR3 is made up of 14 amino acids. Looked up from germline, CDR1 is SGHDT and CDR2 is YYEEEE. Trimming shortened V by 0 bases and J by 2 bases, and 8 bases separated the two germline ends. CDR3 nucleotides: TGTGCCAGCAGCTTGGGGCAGGGTCAAGAGACCCAGTACTTC. The encoded protein is CASSLGQGQETQYF.

This chain uses TRBV5-8 with TRBJ1-2; 8 bases agree with TRBD1. V lost 1 base and J lost 2; bases outside the gene matches: 7. The length of the CDR3 is 16 residues. Germline V CDR1 and CDR2: SGHTS, YDEGEE. CDR3 residues: CASSLYIRTGNYGYTF. The CDR3, as DNA: TGTGCCAGCAGCTTGTACATCAGGACAGGGAACTATGGCTACACCTTC.

This clone occurred once. The chain is built from TRBV9 and TRBJ1-3, with 7 nucleotides matching TRBD1. V was clipped by 2 bases and J by 4 bases; unmatched bases: 6. Germline CDR1 is SGDLS and CDR2 is YYNGEE. CDR3 length: 15 residues. The CDR3 is CASSVKTGVGNTIYF. The DNA of the CDR3 is TGTGCCAGCAGCGTTAAAACAGGGGTCGGAAACACCATATATTTT.

This clone came up once. The J gene is TRBJ2-3, the V gene TRBV11-3; D is perhaps TRBD2 (6 bases). Germline V gene sequence: CDR1 SGHNT, CDR2 YENEEA. Trimming pared 5 bases from V and 0 bases from J, leaving 9 bases between. CDR3 length equals 14 residues. This CDR3 reads CASSPGGSTDTQYF. CDR3 bases: TGTGCCAGCAGCCCCGGGGGTAGCACAGATACGCAGTATTTT.

This clone occurred once. The chain joins TRBV18 to TRBJ2-1, with D possibly matching TRBD2 (5 bases). Deletions cut 6 bases from V and 9 bases from J, with 24 bases between. CDR3 length equals 16 residues. Per germline, CDR1 KGHSH and CDR2 LQKENI. The CDR3 reads CASSRLSNGRESEQFF. The DNA for the CDR3 is TGTGCCAGCTCGCGCCTTAGCAATGGTAGGGAGAGTGAGCAGTTCTTC.

The sample holds one count of this clone. Other DNA sequences in the sample encode the same CDR3. The rearrangement links TRBV5-1 to TRBJ2-5, with 8 bases matching TRBD1. This CDR3 spans 13 amino acids. The J segment lost 4 bases and the V segment lost 2 bases, leaving 1 base of the junction unmatched. Germline CDR1 and CDR2: SGHRS and YFSETQ. CDR3 nucleotide sequence: TGCGCCAGCAGCTTCGGACAGGGAGAGACCCAGTACTTC. Translation: CASSFGQGETQYF.

The chain is built from TRBV6-5 and TRBJ1-5; D ambiguous. CDR3 size: 13 residues. Germline V gene data show CDR1 as MNHEY and CDR2 as SVGAGI. V was pared by 6 bases and J by 8 bases, with 14 bases between. The CDR3 DNA is TGTGCCAGCAGCGCACGGACGGGCGAGCCCCAGCATTTT. Its translation: CASSARTGEPQHF.

The J gene is TRBJ2-7, the V gene TRBV18; no clear D gene. V shed 0 bases and J shed 6 bases, with 15 bases lying between them. This CDR3 is 15 amino acids long. Germline CDR1 reads KGHSH; CDR2 reads LQKENI. The CDR3 DNA follows: TGTGCCAGCTCACCACCCCCCGGGTGGCGTGCCGAGCAGTACTTC. This translates into CASSPPPGWRAEQYF.

The V gene is TRBV9, the J gene TRBJ1-1; D gene uncertain. The CDR3 sequence is 17 residues long. Germline lookup yields CDR1 SGDLS and CDR2 YYNGEE. V was clipped by 4 bases and J by 1 base, with 20 bases between them. The CDR3, as DNA: TGTGCCAGCAGCCGAGCCGTACAGCGAGGAGGGAACACTGAAGCTTTCTTT. Residues: CASSRAVQRGGNTEAFF.